This T cell receptor (beta chain) was captured in a study of lymphopenia after photon versus proton radiotherapy (dated by TCRdb to the late 2010s). Regarding the study in general: The immunological effects of photon versus proton radiation therapy were compared in patients with gastrointestinal tumors who developed high-grade lymphopenia. The cohort included some 20 patients with gastrointestinal tumors who developed lymphopenia after receiving either photon or proton therapy. The study aimed to characterize how the two radiation modalities differ in their impact on the immune system.

On the study overall, not on this receptor specifically: The survival association was assessed only in patients who died, and the authors presented better survival with proton therapy as a possibility rather than a demonstrated result. During treatment, patients who received proton therapy stayed relatively stable, whereas patients who received photon therapy lost naive T cells and TCR diversity and gained effector/memory populations. Among patients across the cohort who died, overall survival time showed an inverse correlation with a larger post-nadir drop in TCR diversity. After the lymphocyte count nadir, photon-treated repertoires showed oligoclonal expansion, especially of CD8+ Temra cells, which drove the drop in diversity.

Trimming costs V 0 bases and J 5 bases, and their ends lie 11 bases apart. CDR1 and CDR2, per the germline V gene, are SGHRS and YFSETQ. The CDR3, cysteine through phenylalanine, is 14 amino acids long. Here the CDR3 DNA is all that survives: 42 bases in frame from base 1. About this clone itself: What this receptor recognizes is not known. Base qualities are not recorded, but no much larger clone differs from it by a single base.

Receptor amplification or capture employed the immunoSEQ multiplex PCR assay. T cell repertoires were profiled with deep sequencing of rearranged TCR beta loci together with multiparametric flow cytometry. Drawn from immuneACCESS, this table holds only the in-frame rearrangements with V and J called that TCRdb kept. Clones are partly lost; checked studies trace under half to an unresolved V gene and leave the rest unexplained. For this sample the table gives 50,000 to 70,000 clones, of which roughly nine tenths were detected only once. The ten largest clones represent around 13% of the sample. The receptor comes from a man older than 75 with esophageal cancer. The sequencing here drew on peripheral blood, taken from a patient treated with proton-based radiotherapy. This chain is built from TRBV5-1 and TRBJ1-1; the D gene assignment is ambiguous. At the DNA level, the sequence is TGCGCCAGCAGCTTGGGCGGGGTTTGGACTGAAGCTTTCTTT. The encoded protein is CASSLGGVWTEAFF. The variable domain in full, with residues beyond the CDR3 obtained from the reference TRBV5-1 and TRBJ1-1 genes, is KAGVTQTPRYLIKTRGQQVTLSCSPISGHRSVSWYQQTPGQGLQFLFEYFSETQRNKGNFPGRFSGRQFSNSRSEMNVSTLELGDSALYLCASSLGGVWTEAFFGQGTRLTVV.